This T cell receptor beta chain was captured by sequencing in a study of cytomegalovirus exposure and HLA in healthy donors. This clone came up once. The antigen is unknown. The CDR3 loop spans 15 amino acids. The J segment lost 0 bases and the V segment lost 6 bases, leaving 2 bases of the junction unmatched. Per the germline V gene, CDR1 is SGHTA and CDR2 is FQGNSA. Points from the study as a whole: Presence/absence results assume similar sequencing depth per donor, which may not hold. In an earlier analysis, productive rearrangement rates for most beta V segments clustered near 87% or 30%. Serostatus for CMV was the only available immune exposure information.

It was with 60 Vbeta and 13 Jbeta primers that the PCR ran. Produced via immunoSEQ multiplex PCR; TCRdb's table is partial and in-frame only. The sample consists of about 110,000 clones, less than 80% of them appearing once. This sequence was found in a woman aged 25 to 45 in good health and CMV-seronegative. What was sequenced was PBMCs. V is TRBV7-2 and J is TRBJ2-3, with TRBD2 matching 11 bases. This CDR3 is CASRGTSGSTDTQYF. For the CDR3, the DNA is TGTGCCAGCAGGGGGACTAGCGGTAGCACAGATACGCAGTATTTT.